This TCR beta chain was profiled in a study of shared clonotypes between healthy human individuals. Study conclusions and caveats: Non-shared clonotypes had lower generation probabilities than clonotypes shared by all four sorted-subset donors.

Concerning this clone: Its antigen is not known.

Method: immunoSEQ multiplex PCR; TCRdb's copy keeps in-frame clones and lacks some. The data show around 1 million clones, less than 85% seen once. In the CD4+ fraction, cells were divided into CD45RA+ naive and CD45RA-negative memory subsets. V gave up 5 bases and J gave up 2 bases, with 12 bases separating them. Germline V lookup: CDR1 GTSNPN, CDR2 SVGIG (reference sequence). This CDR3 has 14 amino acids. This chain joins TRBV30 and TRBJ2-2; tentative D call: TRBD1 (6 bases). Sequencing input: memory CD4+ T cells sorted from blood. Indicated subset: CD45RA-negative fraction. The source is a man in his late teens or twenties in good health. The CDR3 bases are TGTGCCTGGGGCCGGGACACCAACACCGGGGAGCTGTTTTTT. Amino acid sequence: CAWGRDTNTGELFF.